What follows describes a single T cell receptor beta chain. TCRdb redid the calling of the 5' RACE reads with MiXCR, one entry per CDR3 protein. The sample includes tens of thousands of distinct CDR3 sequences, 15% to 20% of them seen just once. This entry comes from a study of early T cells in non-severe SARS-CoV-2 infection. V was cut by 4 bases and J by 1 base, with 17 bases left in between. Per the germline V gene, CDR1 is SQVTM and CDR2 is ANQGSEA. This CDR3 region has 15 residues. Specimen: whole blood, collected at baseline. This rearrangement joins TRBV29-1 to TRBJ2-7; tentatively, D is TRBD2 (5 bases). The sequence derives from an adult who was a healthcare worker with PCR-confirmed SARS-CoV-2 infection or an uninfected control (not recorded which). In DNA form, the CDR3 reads TGCAGCGTTGCAGGAAACCCCGGGAATTCCTACGAGCAGTACTTC. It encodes CSVAGNPGNSYEQYF.